This T cell receptor beta chain was profiled in a study of cytomegalovirus exposure and HLA in healthy donors. Across the whole study: Unique TCRs numbering around 80 million, obtained from HLA-typed donors, made up an early data release.

The CDR3 extends over 14 amino acids. Germline CDR1 and CDR2: SGHDN and FVKESK. The germline V and J ends were trimmed by 2 bases and 5 bases, with 9 bases remaining between them. General study points: Under 20,000 TCR beta sequences were associated with HLA alleles at 0.05 false discovery rate in a later analysis. Presence/absence analysis assumed near-uniform sequencing depth across donors.

Note on this clone: Its cognate antigen is unknown.

PCR involved 60 Vbeta and 13 Jbeta primers. Method: immunoSEQ multiplex PCR; TCRdb's copy keeps in-frame clones and lacks some. The data show around 95,000 clones, roughly 70% seen once. Sequencing was carried out using PBMCs. This TCR came from a male donor in good health and CMV-seronegative. This chain links TRBV14 with TRBJ1-4; D might be TRBD1 (5 bases). The CDR3 bases are TGTGCCAGCAGCCAAAGGGGCAGGAATGAAAAACTGTTTTTT. This encodes CASSQRGRNEKLFF.